Given below is one TCR beta chain in context. Its antigen remains unidentified. This sample is drawn from a study of T cell responses to AZD1222 COVID-19 vaccine. Profiled with immunoSEQ multiplex PCR; TCRdb holds only in-frame clones, not every one. The data contain 70,000 to 95,000 clones, around nine tenths of them singletons. The CDR3 runs to 16 residues. V lost 9 bases and J 0 bases, leaving 18 bases between the germline ends. CDR1 is MDHEN and CDR2 is SYDVKM in the germline V gene. Overall study findings and caveats: Possibly, clonal diversity was underestimated; donors were largely white British and included more females.

This specimen consisted of peripheral blood, obtained on day 0 of MenACWY control vaccination. The V and J genes are TRBV28 and TRBJ1-5; unclear D gene. This TCR came from an adult in good health. The CDR3 nucleotides are TGTGCCAGTTACAGCTCGAACTATTATAGCAATCAGCCCCAGCATTTT. This sequence encodes CASYSSNYYSNQPQHF.